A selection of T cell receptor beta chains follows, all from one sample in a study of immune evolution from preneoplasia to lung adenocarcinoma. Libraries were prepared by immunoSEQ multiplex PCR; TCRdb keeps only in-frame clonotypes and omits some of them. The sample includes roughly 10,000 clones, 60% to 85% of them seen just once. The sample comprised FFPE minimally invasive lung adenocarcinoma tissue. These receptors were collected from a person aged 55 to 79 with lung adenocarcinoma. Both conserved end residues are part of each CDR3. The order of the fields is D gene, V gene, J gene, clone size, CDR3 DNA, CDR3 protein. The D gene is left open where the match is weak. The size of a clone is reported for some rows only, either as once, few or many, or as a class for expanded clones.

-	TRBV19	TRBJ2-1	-	TGTGCCATACCGGGACTTTACAATGAGCAGTTCTTC	CAIPGLYNEQFF
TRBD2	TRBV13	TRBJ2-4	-	TGTGCCAGCAGTTCGACTAGCGGGGGGGCCGGGACCAAAAACATTCAGTACTTC	CASSSTSGGAGTKNIQYF
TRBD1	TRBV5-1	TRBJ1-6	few	TGCGCCAGCAGCTTTACAGGGGCGGATTCACCCCTCCACTTT	CASSFTGADSPLHF
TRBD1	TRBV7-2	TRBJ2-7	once	TGTGCCAGCAGCTCCAGGGGACAGGGTTCCGACGAACAGTACTTC	CASSSRGQGSDEQYF
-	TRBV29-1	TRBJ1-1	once	TGCAGCGTTCGTGGCGGGACTGAAGCTTTCTTT	CSVRGGTEAFF
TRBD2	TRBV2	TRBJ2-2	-	TGTGCCAGCAGTGTTCCGGGACTAGTAGGGGCCGGGGAGCTGTTTTTT	CASSVPGLVGAGELFF
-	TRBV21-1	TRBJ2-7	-	TGTGCCAGCAGGTCAAACAGGGGGCGATCGGACGAGCAGTACTTC	CASRSNRGRSDEQYF
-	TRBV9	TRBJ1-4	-	TGTGCCAGCAGTAGCGGGGGAGGGGATAATGAAAAACTGTTTTTT	CASSSGGGDNEKLFF
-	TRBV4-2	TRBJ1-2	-	TGTGCCAGCAGCCAAGATGGATCCCAGGGCTATGGCTACACCTTC	CASSQDGSQGYGYTF
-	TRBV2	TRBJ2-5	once	TGTGCCAGCAGTTGGACAGTACAAGAGACCCAGTACTTC	CASSWTVQETQYF
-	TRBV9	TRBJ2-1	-	TGTGCCAGCAGCGCGAGCGGAAATGAGCAGTTCTTC	CASSASGNEQFF
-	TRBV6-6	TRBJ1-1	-	TGTGCCTCCCGCGGGTACACTGAAGCTTTCTTT	CASRGYTEAFF
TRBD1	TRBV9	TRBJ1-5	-	TGTGCCAGCAGCGCGGGACAGCACAATCAGCCCCAGCATTTT	CASSAGQHNQPQHF
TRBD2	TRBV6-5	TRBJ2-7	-	TGTGCCAGCAGCCCGTCTTGGGACTACTCCTACGAGCAGTACTTC	CASSPSWDYSYEQYF
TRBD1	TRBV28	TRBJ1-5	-	TGTGCCAGCAGGAGCGACAGGGGCAATCAGCCCCAGCATTTT	CASRSDRGNQPQHF
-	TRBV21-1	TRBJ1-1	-	TGTGCCGCACGGATGTATGGGGCTTTCTTT	CAARMYGAFF
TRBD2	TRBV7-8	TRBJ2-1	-	TGTGCCAGCAGCTTAGTCCGGCGGGAGTACAATGAGCAGTTCTTC	CASSLVRREYNEQFF
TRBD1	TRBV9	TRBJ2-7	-	TGTGCCAGCAGCGTATCCGGGACAGGGATATACGAGCAGTACTTC	CASSVSGTGIYEQYF
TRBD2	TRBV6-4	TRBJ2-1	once	TGTGCCAGCAGTTCTAGCGGGAGTTACAATGAGCAGTTCTTC	CASSSSGSYNEQFF
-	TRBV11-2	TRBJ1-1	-	TGTGCCAGCAGCTTTGGGGGGGCAGGGACCACTGAAGCTTTCTTT	CASSFGGAGTTEAFF
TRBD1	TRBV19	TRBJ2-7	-	TGTGCGACCCTGGGACAGGGGGAGGGCGAGCAGTACTTC	CATLGQGEGEQYF
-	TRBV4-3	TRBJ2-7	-	TGCGCCAGCAGCCAAGAGCTCCAGGGCCGCGAGCAGTACTTC	CASSQELQGREQYF
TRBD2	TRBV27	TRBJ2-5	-	TGTGCCAGCAGGGCCGCTAGCGGGGGGGCATTGGAGACCCAGTACTTC	CASRAASGGALETQYF
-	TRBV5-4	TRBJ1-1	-	TGTGCCAGCAGCTTTATTGGGTGGGGGACTAACACTGAAGCTTTCTTT	CASSFIGWGTNTEAFF
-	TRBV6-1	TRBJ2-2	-	TGTGCCAACGGGGGGGACAGGGATTTCACCGGGGAGCTGTTTTTT	CANGGDRDFTGELFF
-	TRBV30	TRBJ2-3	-	TGTGCCTGGAGTGGGGGAGGCTCTAGCACAGATACGCAGTATTTT	CAWSGGGSSTDTQYF
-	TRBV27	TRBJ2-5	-	TGTGCCAGCAGCCCGAATAACGGGGGGACCCAGTACTTC	CASSPNNGGTQYF
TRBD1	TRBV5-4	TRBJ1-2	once	TGTGCCAGCAGCCCCGGGACAGAGTATGGCTACACCTTC	CASSPGTEYGYTF
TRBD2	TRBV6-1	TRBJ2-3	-	TGTGCCACCCCCGGGGGGGCCCTCCCAGATACGCAGTATTTT	CATPGGALPDTQYF
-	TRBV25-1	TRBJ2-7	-	TGTGCCAGCAGTGAAAGGGTTAACGAGCAGTACTTC	CASSERVNEQYF
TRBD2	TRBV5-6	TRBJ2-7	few	TGTGCCAGCAGCTTTGGACTAGCAGGCTACGAGCAGTACTTC	CASSFGLAGYEQYF
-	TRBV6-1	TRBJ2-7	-	TGTGCCAGCAGTGTTCGCTCCTACGAGCAGTACTTC	CASSVRSYEQYF
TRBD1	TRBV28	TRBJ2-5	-	TGTGCCAGCAGTCGACAGGGGCCGTGGGGGGAGACCCAGTACTTC	CASSRQGPWGETQYF
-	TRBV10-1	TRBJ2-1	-	TGCGCCAGCAGTGAGTCGAACAGCAATGAGCAGTTCTTC	CASSESNSNEQFF
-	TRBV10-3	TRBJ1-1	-	TGTGCCATCAGTGAGCAGGGGACGAACACTGAAGCTTTCTTT	CAISEQGTNTEAFF
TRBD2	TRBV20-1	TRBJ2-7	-	TGCAGTGCTAGTATGGGGGGGGAGCAGTACTTC	CSASMGGEQYF
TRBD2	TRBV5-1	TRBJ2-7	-	TGCGCCAGCAGTCCCCCGGGACTACATGCTTACGAGCAGTACTTC	CASSPPGLHAYEQYF
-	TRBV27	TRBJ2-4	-	TGTGCCAGCAGTTCCCCACAGCTAGCCAAAAACATTCAGTACTTC	CASSSPQLAKNIQYF
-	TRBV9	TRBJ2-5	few	TGTGCCAGCAGCGTAGAGTGGGGGCCCTTAGAGACCCAGTACTTC	CASSVEWGPLETQYF
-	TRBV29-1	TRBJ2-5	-	TGCAGCGTTCTACAGGGTCAAGAGACCCAGTACTTC	CSVLQGQETQYF
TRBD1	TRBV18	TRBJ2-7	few	TGTGCCAGCTCACGGGACAGGGCCTACGAGCAGTACTTC	CASSRDRAYEQYF
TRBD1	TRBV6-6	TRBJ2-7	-	TGTGCCAGCAGTTACGGTCCGGGACAGGGAAACGAGCAGTACTTC	CASSYGPGQGNEQYF
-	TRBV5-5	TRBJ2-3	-	TGTGCCAGCAGCTTGGCCCGGTTGGCAGACCCGCAGTATTTT	CASSLARLADPQYF
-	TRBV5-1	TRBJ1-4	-	TGCGCCAGCAGCTCGACAGGAAAGGGAAAACTGTTTTTT	CASSSTGKGKLFF
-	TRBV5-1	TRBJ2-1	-	TGCGCCAGCAAGCTTGGCTACGAGACAGTCTACAATGAGCAGTTCTTC	CASKLGYETVYNEQFF
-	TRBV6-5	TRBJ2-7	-	TGTGCCCCCCAACTTGGCGTTTGCTCCTACGAGCAGTACTTC	CAPQLGVCSYEQYF
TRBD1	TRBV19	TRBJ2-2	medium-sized	TGTGCCAGTAGTGTAACCGGGACAGGGCCCGGGGAGCTGTTTTTT	CASSVTGTGPGELFF
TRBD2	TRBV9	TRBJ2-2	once	TGTGCCAGCAGCGTAGGGGGGGGACTAGCGGACACCGGGGAGCTGTTTTTT	CASSVGGGLADTGELFF
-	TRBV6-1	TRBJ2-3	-	TGTGCCAGCAGTGATCGAGCGCGCACAGATACGCAGTATTTT	CASSDRARTDTQYF
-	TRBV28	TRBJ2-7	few	TGTGCCAGCAGTGTTACGGGGGGACAGGTCCTCTCCTACGAGCAGTACTTC	CASSVTGGQVLSYEQYF
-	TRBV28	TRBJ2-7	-	TGTGCCAGCAGTTTAAATCCCGGACGGTACTACGAGCAGTACTTC	CASSLNPGRYYEQYF
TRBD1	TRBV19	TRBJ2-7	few	TGTGCCAGTAGTCCCCGAGGGGGCTGGAACGAGCAGTACTTC	CASSPRGGWNEQYF
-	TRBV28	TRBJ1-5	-	TGTGCCAGCAGATCTCCAACGGGTAGTCGGGGCAATCAGCCCCAGCATTTT	CASRSPTGSRGNQPQHF
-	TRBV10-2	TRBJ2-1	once	TGCGCCAGCACGACTGTATCCTACAATGAGCAGTTCTTC	CASTTVSYNEQFF
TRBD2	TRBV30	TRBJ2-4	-	TGTGCCTGGCAGACTAGCGGGAGAGCCAAAAACATTCAGTACTTC	CAWQTSGRAKNIQYF
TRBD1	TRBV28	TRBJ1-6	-	TGTGCCAGCCACCCCATGGGGACAGGGGCATCACCCCTCCACTTT	CASHPMGTGASPLHF
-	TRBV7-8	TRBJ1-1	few	TGTGCCAGCAGCGAGACCGACAGATTGAACACTGAAGCTTTCTTT	CASSETDRLNTEAFF
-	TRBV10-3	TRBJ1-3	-	TGTGCCATCAGGGCAGGGTTCTCTGGAAACACCATATATTTT	CAIRAGFSGNTIYF